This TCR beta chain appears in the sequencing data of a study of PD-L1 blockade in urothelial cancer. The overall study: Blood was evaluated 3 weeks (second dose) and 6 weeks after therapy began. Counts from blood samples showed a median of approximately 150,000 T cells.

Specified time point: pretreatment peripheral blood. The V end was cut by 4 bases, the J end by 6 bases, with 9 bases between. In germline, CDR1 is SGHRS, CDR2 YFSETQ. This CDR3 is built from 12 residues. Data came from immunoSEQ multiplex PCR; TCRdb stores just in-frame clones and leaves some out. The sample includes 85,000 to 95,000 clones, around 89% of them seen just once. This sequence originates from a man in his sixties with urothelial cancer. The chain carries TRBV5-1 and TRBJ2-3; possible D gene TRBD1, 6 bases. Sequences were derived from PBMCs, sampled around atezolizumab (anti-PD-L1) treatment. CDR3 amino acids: CASSADRDTQYF. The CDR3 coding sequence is TGCGCCAGCAGCGCCGACAGGGATACGCAGTATTTT.